The 15 T cell receptor beta chains reported below all come from one sample, sequenced in a study of cytomegalovirus exposure and HLA in healthy donors. Assay: immunoSEQ multiplex PCR; the TCRdb copy retains only in-frame clones and omits some. This sample has tens of thousands of clones, with under 95% found just once. The sequenced sample was PBMCs. These receptors all stem from a young woman in good health and CMV-seronegative.

The chain joins TRBV28 to TRBJ1-2; D unresolved. The V end was cut by 3 bases, the J end by 1 base, with 9 bases between. The germline gives CDR1 MDHEN, CDR2 SYDVKM. The CDR3 runs 14 residues. The CDR3, as DNA: TGTGCCAGCAGTTTTGGAGCCCTTAACTATGGCTACACCTTC. Its translation: CASSFGALNYGYTF.

This sequence joins TRBV27 and TRBJ1-1; TRBD1 is a possible D gene (5 bases). The CDR3 has 13 residues. The germline V gene encodes CDR1 MNHEY and CDR2 SMNVEV (reference sequence). Trimming took 6 bases from V and 5 from J, leaving 13 bases between them. The CDR3 DNA sequence: TGTGCCAGCAGCCTTCAGGGAGGAACTGAAGCTTTCTTT. Translating it yields CASSLQGGTEAFF.

The rearrangement links TRBV19 to TRBJ2-7; a weak D match, TRBD2 (6 bases). CDR1 and CDR2 (germline): LNHDA, SQIVND (reference sequence). This CDR3 has 14 residues. Trimming took 3 bases from V and 2 from J, leaving 11 bases between them. Here the CDR3 reads CASSILGGTYEQYF. The CDR3 DNA is TGTGCCAGTAGTATTTTAGGCGGGACCTACGAGCAGTACTTC.

The chain recombines TRBV7-8 with TRBJ2-4; D perhaps matches TRBD2 (6 bases). Trimming took 1 base from V and 2 from J, leaving 15 bases between them. This CDR3 contains 17 residues. Germline assignment: CDR1 SGHVS and CDR2 FQNEAQ. CDR3 residues: CASSLGWGGSSKNIQYF. Written as DNA, the CDR3 is TGTGCCAGCAGCTTAGGTTGGGGAGGATCTTCCAAAAACATTCAGTACTTC.

The chain's CDR3 is CASGRSGTGELFF. CDR3 nucleotides: TGTGCTAGTGGACGTAGTGGCACCGGGGAGCTGTTTTTT. The rearrangement links TRBV12-5 to TRBJ2-2; D ambiguous. V gave up 6 bases and J gave up 4 bases, with 9 bases separating them. This CDR3 has 13 residues. Germline CDR1 and CDR2: LGHNT and FRNRAP.

V usage is TRBV2 and J usage is TRBJ1-1, with TRBD1 matching 7 bases. The CDR3 is 13 amino acids. Trimming removed 7 bases from V and 2 bases from J; junction bases left unmatched: 4. Germline CDR1 is SNHLY and CDR2 is FYNNEI. CDR3 sequence reads: CASNDRENTEAFF. The CDR3 nucleotides are TGTGCCAGCAATGACAGGGAAAACACTGAAGCTTTCTTT.

CDR3 sequence reads: CATRTGRMNTEAFF. CDR3 nucleotides: TGTGCCACCAGGACAGGACGAATGAACACTGAAGCTTTCTTT. The chain couples TRBV15 to TRBJ1-1; D is possibly TRBD1 (6 bases). The V end lost 6 bases, the J end lost 0 bases, and 11 bases lay between the germline ends. This CDR3 contains 14 residues. In germline, CDR1 is LNHNV, CDR2 YYDKDF (reference sequence).

This chain uses TRBV12-5 with TRBJ1-1; TRBD1 aligns across 7 bases. CDR1 LGHNT and CDR2 FRNRAP come from the germline V gene. The CDR3 consists of 13 residues. V lost 7 bases, J lost 5 bases, and 7 bases stayed unmatched. The CDR3 sequence is CASALTGTTEAFF. The DNA of the CDR3 is TGTGCTAGTGCCTTGACAGGGACGACTGAAGCTTTCTTT. Together with reference TRBV12-5 and TRBJ1-1, the CDR3 gives the full variable domain: DARVTQTPRHKVTEMGQEVTMRCQPILGHNTVFWYRQTMMQGLELLAYFRNRAPLDDSGMPKDRFSAEMPDATLATLKIQPSEPRDSAVYFCASALTGTTEAFFGQGTRLTVV.

The count of this clone is one. This chain uses TRBV7-2 with TRBJ2-3, with 13 nucleotides matching TRBD2. With 6 bases clipped from V and 6 bases from J, the junction kept 9 bases outside the gene matches. This CDR3 has 16 amino acids. Per the germline V gene, CDR1 is SGHTA and CDR2 is FQGNSA. The CDR3 is CASSPTSGGGFDTQYF. The CDR3 region has the DNA TGTGCCAGCAGTCCAACTAGCGGGGGGGGCTTTGATACGCAGTATTTT.

CDR3 protein: CASNPDRVLGTGELFF. CDR3 nucleotide sequence: TGTGCCAGCAATCCCGACAGGGTACTGGGTACCGGGGAGCTGTTTTTT. This chain joins TRBV27 and TRBJ2-2, with 7 nucleotides matching TRBD1. CDR3 length: 16 amino acids. The germline V gene has CDR1 MNHEY and CDR2 SMNVEV (reference sequence). After removal of 7 bases from V and 5 bases from J, the junction contained 13 bases not matched to a gene.

This chain joins TRBV9 and TRBJ1-1; 7 bases line up with TRBD1. The CDR3 has 15 residues. With V trimmed by 6 bases and J by 3 bases, 11 bases remained unmatched. CDR1 is SGDLS and CDR2 is YYNGEE in the germline V gene. The CDR3 DNA reads TGTGCCAGCAATTCTCTGACAGGGATCTACACTGAAGCTTTCTTT. This sequence encodes CASNSLTGIYTEAFF.

The chain has TRBV11-1 and TRBJ1-1, with unresolved D. In germline, CDR1 is SGHAT, CDR2 FQDESV (reference sequence). The CDR3 runs 13 residues. V was trimmed by 4 bases and J by 4 bases, leaving 10 bases between them. The CDR3 region has the DNA TGTGCCAGCAGCTCTCGGGTCATCACTGAAGCTTTCTTT. This codes for CASSSRVITEAFF.

Ten or more counts support this clone. This sequence joins TRBV5-4 and TRBJ1-2; 7 nucleotides line up with TRBD1. CDR1 and CDR2 (germline): SGHNT, YYREEE (reference sequence). V was pared by 6 bases and J by 5 bases, with 13 bases of the junction left unmatched. This CDR3 has 15 amino acids. In nucleotides, the CDR3 is TGTGCCAGCAAACTCGACAGGGAAGTATGGTATGGCTACACCTTC. Amino acids: CASKLDREVWYGYTF.

This clone has a single count. The rearrangement links TRBV28 to TRBJ1-1, with D possibly TRBD1 on 6 matching bases. V was pared by 7 bases and J by 6 bases, with 15 bases between. Looked up from germline, CDR1 is MDHEN and CDR2 is SYDVKM. The CDR3 is 13 amino acids. Here the CDR3 reads CASIRGGAAEAFF. CDR3 bases: TGTGCCAGCATCCGGGGGGGGGCGGCTGAAGCTTTCTTT.

V and J are TRBV4-1 and TRBJ1-5, with 9 bases aligning to TRBD1. This CDR3 has 15 residues. CDR1 is MGHRA and CDR2 is YSYEKL in the germline V gene. V was clipped by 5 bases and J by 7 bases; unmatched bases: 9. The CDR3 DNA sequence: TGCGCCAGCAGCTGGAGGACAGGGGCGGGACAGCCCCAGCATTTT. Translated, it gives CASSWRTGAGQPQHF.